Below, 13 T cell receptor beta chains from the same sample are listed, as sequenced in a study of T-cell memory formation after mild COVID-19. TCRdb processed the 5' RACE reads anew with MiXCR; each CDR3 protein has one entry. The data hold about 430,000 distinct CDR3 sequences, with roughly 17% observed a single time. Sequenced material: PBMCs or a T cell subset sorted from them (not recorded which). The receptors come from a man between 18 and 35 years old who had mild COVID-19 (a few samples of this study predate the infection). Cell type and time point are not known.

The CDR3 region is CASSPQGGGANVLTF. CDR3 nucleotide sequence: TGTGCCAGCAGCCCCCAGGGAGGTGGGGCCAACGTCCTGACTTTC. V usage is TRBV7-9 and J usage is TRBJ2-6; possibly TRBD2 for D (6 bases). The V gene's germline CDR1 is SEHNR and CDR2 FQNEAQ (reference sequence). V was shortened by 5 bases and J by 3 bases, with 11 bases between the two germline ends. The CDR3 loop spans 15 amino acids.

The rearrangement joins TRBV7-9 to TRBJ2-1; TRBD1 matches at 12 bases. There are 15 residues in the CDR3. Germline V CDR1 and CDR2: SEHNR, FQNEAQ (reference sequence). J lost 8 bases, V lost 5 bases, and 7 bases had no gene match. CDR3 DNA: TGTGCCAGCAGCCTTCGGGACAGGGGGCACCATGAGCAGTTCTTC. Amino acid sequence: CASSLRDRGHHEQFF.

The genes are TRBV11-2 and TRBJ2-7, with D perhaps matching TRBD1 (6 bases). Trimming left V 11 bases short and J 2 bases short, with 13 bases between. CDR1 is SGHAT, CDR2 FQNNGV, per germline. The CDR3 length is 12 residues. As DNA, the CDR3 is TGTGCCTCAGCAGGGGTCACCTACGAGCAGTACGTC. Translation: CASAGVTYEQYV.

This clonotype was found a few times. The chain uses TRBV20-1 and TRBJ1-3; perhaps TRBD1 as D (5 bases). In germline, CDR1 is DFQATT, CDR2 SNEGSKA (reference sequence). V lost 3 bases and J lost 8, with 14 bases in between. CDR3 length: 13 amino acids. This CDR3 is CSARHLLGDTIYF. The DNA for the CDR3 is TGCAGTGCTAGGCATCTCTTGGGGGACACCATATATTTT.

This clonotype was observed a handful of times. The rearrangement uses TRBV4-3 and TRBJ1-4, with D unclear. From germline, CDR1 is LGHNA and CDR2 YSLEER. V was clipped by 1 base and J by 10 bases, with 13 bases between them. The length of the CDR3 is 14 residues. CDR3 in amino acids: CASSQAQTFGKLFF. The DNA of the CDR3 is TGCGCCAGCAGCCAAGCCCAGACGTTTGGAAAACTGTTTTTT.

The chain combines TRBV18 with TRBJ2-7, with 12 bases lining up with TRBD2. The germline V gene has CDR1 KGHSH and CDR2 LQKENI. V lost 3 bases to trimming and J lost 3 bases; unmatched junction nucleotides: 3. The CDR3 has 15 residues. The CDR3, as DNA: TGTGCCAGCTCACCCGGACTAGCGGGGATCTACGAGCAGTACTTC. It yields the protein CASSPGLAGIYEQYF.

Remarks on this clonotype: One junction end does not reproduce the germline sequence, and a read error may be involved. The V gene is TRBV7-7, the J gene TRBJ2-3; 8 bases are shared with TRBD2. Per the germline V gene, CDR1 is SSHAT and CDR2 is FNYEAQ (reference sequence). The CDR3 is 15 amino acids. The CDR3 region has the DNA TGTGCTAGCAGCCAAACCGGGACTAGATATGATACGCAGTATTTT. It is translated as CASSQTGTRYDTQYF.

This clonotype was found a few times. The rearrangement joins TRBV7-2 to TRBJ2-5, with 7 bases fitting TRBD2. The germline V gene has CDR1 SGHTA and CDR2 FQGNSA. The ends lost 10 bases at V and 9 bases at J; junction bases unmatched: 14. The CDR3 spans 13 residues. CDR3 nucleotides: TGTGCCACCCACGGGGGGACCAAGAAGGCCCAGTACTTC. Its translation is CATHGGTKKAQYF.

This clonotype was recorded a few times. The CDR3, as DNA: TGTGCCAGCAGCAAAAGACAGGGCGCCACTGAAGCTTTCTTT. It translates to CASSKRQGATEAFF. The V gene is TRBV11-2, the J gene TRBJ1-1, with 7 bases fitting TRBD1. CDR1 is SGHAT and CDR2 is FQNNGV in the germline V gene. The CDR3 runs 14 residues. V shed 5 bases, J shed 4 bases, and the junction held 7 bases outside the gene matches.

Only a few counts were recorded for this clonotype. Here the CDR3 reads CASSQDAALAGSNEQFF. DNA of the CDR3: TGCGCCAGCAGCCAAGACGCGGCGCTAGCGGGGAGCAATGAGCAGTTCTTC. V gene TRBV4-3 combines with J gene TRBJ2-1; 9 nucleotides match TRBD2. The germline gives CDR1 LGHNA, CDR2 YSLEER. The J segment lost 6 bases and the V segment lost 0 bases, leaving 9 bases of the junction unmatched. CDR3 length: 17 amino acids.

This clonotype came up a few times. The V and J genes are TRBV6-2 or TRBV6-3 and TRBJ1-5; 7 bases match TRBD1. The CDR3 spans 15 residues. J lost 3 bases, V lost 5 bases, and 7 bases had no gene match. CDR1 MNHEY and CDR2 SVGEGT come from the germline V gene. CDR3 sequence reads: CASSTTGQANQPQHF. The CDR3 DNA reads TGTGCCAGCAGTACGACAGGGCAAGCCAATCAGCCCCAGCATTTT.

The chain links TRBV20-1 to TRBJ2-2, with no clear D. CDR3 length: 15 amino acids. Trimming cost V 1 base and J 5 bases, with 14 bases left between them. From germline, CDR1 is DFQATT and CDR2 SNEGSKA (reference sequence). The CDR3, as DNA: TGCAGTGCTAGAGCTCCACCCCAGAAGACCGGGGAGCTGTTTTTT. Protein product: CSARAPPQKTGELFF.

The chain combines TRBV7-6 with TRBJ2-7; perhaps TRBD2 as D (6 bases). V gave up 5 bases and J gave up 5 bases, with 16 bases separating them. The CDR3 has 14 amino acids. Per germline, CDR1 SGHVS and CDR2 FNYEAQ. The CDR3 bases are TGTGCCAGCAGCATCTCCCCCGGAGGGGACGAGCAGTACTTC. Translation: CASSISPGGDEQYF. Based on the CDR3 plus reference TRBV7-6 and TRBJ2-7, the full variable domain is GAGVSQSPRYKVTKRGQDVALRCDPISGHVSLYWYRQALGQGPEFLTYFNYEAQQDKSGLPNDRFSAERPEGSISTLTIQRTEQRDSAMYRCASSISPGGDEQYFGPGTRLTVT.